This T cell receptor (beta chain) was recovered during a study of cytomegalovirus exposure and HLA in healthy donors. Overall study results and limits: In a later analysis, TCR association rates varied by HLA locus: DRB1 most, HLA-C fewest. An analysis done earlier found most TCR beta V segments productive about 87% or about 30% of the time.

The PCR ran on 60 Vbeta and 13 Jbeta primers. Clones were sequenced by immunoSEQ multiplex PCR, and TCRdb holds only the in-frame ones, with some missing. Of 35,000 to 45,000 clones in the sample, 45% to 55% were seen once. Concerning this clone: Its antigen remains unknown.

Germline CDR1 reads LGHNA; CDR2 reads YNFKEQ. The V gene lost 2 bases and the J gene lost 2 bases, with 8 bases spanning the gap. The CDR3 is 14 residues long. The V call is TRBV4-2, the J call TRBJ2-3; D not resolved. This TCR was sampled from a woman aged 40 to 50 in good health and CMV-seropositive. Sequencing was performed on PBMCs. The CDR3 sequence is CASSQSRFTDTQYF. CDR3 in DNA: TGTGCCAGCAGCCAATCCAGGTTCACAGATACGCAGTATTTT.